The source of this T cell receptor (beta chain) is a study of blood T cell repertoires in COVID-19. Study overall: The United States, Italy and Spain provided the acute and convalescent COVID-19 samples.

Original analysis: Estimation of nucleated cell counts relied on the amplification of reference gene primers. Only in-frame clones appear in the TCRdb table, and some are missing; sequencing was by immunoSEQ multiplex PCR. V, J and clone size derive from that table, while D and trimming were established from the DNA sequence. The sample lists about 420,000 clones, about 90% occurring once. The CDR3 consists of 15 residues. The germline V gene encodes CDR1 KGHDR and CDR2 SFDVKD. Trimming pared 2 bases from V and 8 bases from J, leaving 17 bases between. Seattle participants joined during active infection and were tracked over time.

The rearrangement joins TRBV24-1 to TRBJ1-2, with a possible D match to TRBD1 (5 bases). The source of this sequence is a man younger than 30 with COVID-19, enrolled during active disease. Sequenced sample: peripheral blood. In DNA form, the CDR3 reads TGTGCCACCAGTGATTCCCGTCTGGGGCGGAGCGGCTACACCTTC. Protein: CATSDSRLGRSGYTF.